The clone carrying this T cell receptor (beta chain) was detected only a few times. Antigen unknown. This CDR3 has 15 amino acids. Germline V gene data show CDR1 as MNHNY and CDR2 as SVGAGI (reference sequence). Germline trimming cut 4 bases from V and 2 bases from J; bases unmatched to any gene: 8. In the library, unique molecular identifiers were attached to individual cDNA molecules. One entry per CDR3 protein, called by TCRdb with MiXCR from the RACE reads. The sample holds fewer than 400,000 distinct CDR3 sequences, around 7% seen once. This sample stems from a study of human T cells and chemical hapten exposure. About the study: The study enrolled mostly female patients with alopecia areata, totalis or universalis. Overall study results and limits: Expanded TCRs grouped into significantly more large CDR3 similarity clusters than controls produced.

Time point denoted: patch test 1, 2 weeks after DPC sensitization. The treatment was: therapeutic diphenylcyclopropenone sensitization with weekly scalp DPC. Blood draws preceded each patch test application. The sample was whole blood, taken in connection with sensitization to the hapten diphenylcyclopropenone (DPC). The J gene is TRBJ2-7, the V gene TRBV6-6; 7 positions agree with TRBD1. The receptor comes from a woman between 18 and 29 years old with alopecia areata. Some clones in this sample may be carry-over from other donors' samples. CDR3 nucleotides: TGTGCCAGCAGTTCGACAGGGATTATGACCTACGAGCAGTACTTC. It specifies CASSSTGIMTYEQYF.